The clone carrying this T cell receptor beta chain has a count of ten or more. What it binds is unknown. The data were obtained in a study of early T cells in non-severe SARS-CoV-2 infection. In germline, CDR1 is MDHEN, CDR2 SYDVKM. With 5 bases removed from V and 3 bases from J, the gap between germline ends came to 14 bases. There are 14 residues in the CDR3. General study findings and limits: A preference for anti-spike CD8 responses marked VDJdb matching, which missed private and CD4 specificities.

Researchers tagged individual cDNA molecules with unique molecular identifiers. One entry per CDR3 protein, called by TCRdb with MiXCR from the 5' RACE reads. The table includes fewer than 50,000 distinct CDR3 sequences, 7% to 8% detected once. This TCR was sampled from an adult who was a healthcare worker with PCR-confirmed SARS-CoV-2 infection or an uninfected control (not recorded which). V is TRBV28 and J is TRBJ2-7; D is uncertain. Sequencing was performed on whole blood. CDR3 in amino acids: CASSPPGRIYEQYF. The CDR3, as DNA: TGTGCCAGCAGTCCACCCGGACGGATCTACGAGCAGTACTTC.